Shown below are 17 T cell receptor beta chains from a single sample sequenced in a study of human T cells and chemical hapten exposure. TCRdb called the RACE reads again in MiXCR, with one record for every CDR3 protein. The sample lists approximately 110,000 distinct CDR3 sequences, approximately 11% occurring once. Time point specified: patch test 1, 2 weeks after DPC sensitization. The treatment is: therapeutic diphenylcyclopropenone sensitization with weekly scalp DPC. This specimen was whole blood, taken in connection with sensitization to the hapten diphenylcyclopropenone (DPC). These receptors were obtained from a woman aged 40 to 55 with alopecia areata. Some clones in this sample may be carry-over from other donors' samples.

The V call is TRBV11-2, the J call TRBJ1-3; D gene unclear. CDR3 length: 13 amino acids. The germline V gene has CDR1 SGHAT and CDR2 FQNNGV. V lost 0 bases to trimming and J lost 4 bases, with 4 bases between them. The CDR3 reads CASSLDTGNTIYF. DNA of the CDR3: TGTGCCAGCAGCTTAGATACGGGAAACACCATATATTTT. Together with reference TRBV11-2 and TRBJ1-3, the CDR3 gives the full variable domain: EAGVAQSPRYKIIEKRQSVAFWCNPISGHATLYWYQQILGQGPKLLIQFQNNGVVDDSQLPKDRFSAERLKGVDSTLKIQPAKLEDSAVYLCASSLDTGNTIYFGEGSWLTVV.

The chain employs TRBV7-2 and TRBJ2-7; the D gene is possibly TRBD2 (5 bases). The CDR3 contains 16 residues. Between the trimmed V and J ends, which lost 3 bases and 4 bases, there was a span of 19 bases. The germline V gene has CDR1 SGHTA and CDR2 FQGNSA. The CDR3 sequence: CASSFGLPIGAYEQYF. In DNA form, the CDR3 reads TGTGCCAGCAGCTTCGGACTCCCAATTGGTGCTTACGAGCAGTACTTC.

A remark on this clonotype: Given a much more abundant clone one base away, this may be a read error. The chain links TRBV5-6 to TRBJ1-2; tentative D call: TRBD1 (5 bases). The CDR3 length is 14 residues. Looked up from germline, CDR1 is SGHDT and CDR2 is YYEEEE. The CDR3, as DNA: TGTGTCAGCATCCCAGGGTCAGACAACTATGGCTACACCTTC. This sequence encodes CVSIPGSDNYGYTF.

This clonotype was detected ten times or more. The chain uses TRBV27 and TRBJ1-1; TRBD1 matches at 7 bases. The CDR3 runs 15 residues. V shed 2 bases, J shed 3 bases, and the junction held 6 bases outside the gene matches. CDR1 is MNHEY and CDR2 is SMNVEV in the germline V gene (reference sequence). CDR3 loop: CASSLRGRRDTEAFF. In DNA, the CDR3 is TGTGCCAGCAGTTTAAGGGGGCGAAGGGACACTGAAGCTTTCTTT.

There are many counts of this clonotype. The chain employs TRBV29-1 and TRBJ1-1; D not resolved. Trimming took off 7 bases at V and 1 base at J, with 10 bases between the two ends. Germline V gene lookup returns CDR1 SQVTM and CDR2 ANQGSEA. The CDR3 is made up of 12 amino acids. As DNA, the CDR3 is TGCAGCGCCCCAGACTCGAACACTGAAGCTTTCTTT. Residues: CSAPDSNTEAFF.

This clonotype was detected many times. The chain uses TRBV6-2 or TRBV6-3 and TRBJ1-5, with D hard to call. Trimming removed 8 bases from V and 4 bases from J, with 9 bases in between. This CDR3 is built from 12 residues. The germline gives CDR1 MNHEY, CDR2 SVGEGT. CDR3 protein: CASWGWNQPQHF. CDR3 nucleotides: TGTGCCAGCTGGGGATGGAATCAGCCCCAGCATTTT.

In its sample, this clonotype was seen a few times. This chain joins TRBV7-9 and TRBJ2-2; TRBD1 agrees at 8 bases. Germline CDR1 SEHNR, CDR2 FQNEAQ (reference sequence). The V gene end was trimmed by 5 bases and the J gene end by 5 bases; junction bases not matched to a gene: 7. The CDR3 is 15 amino acids. The CDR3 region is CASSTDRGRTGELFF. The CDR3 DNA reads as TGTGCCAGCAGCACTGACAGGGGTCGGACCGGGGAGCTGTTTTTT.

This clonotype showed up many times. V gene TRBV4-1 combines with J gene TRBJ2-2; 8 bases agree with TRBD2. CDR3 length: 17 amino acids. Germline V lookup: CDR1 MGHRA, CDR2 YSYEKL. V shed 0 bases, J shed 3 bases, and the junction held 6 bases outside the gene matches. In DNA form, the CDR3 reads TGCGCCAGCAGCCAAGAATTTACGGGAGGGTACACCGGGGAGCTGTTTTTT. It translates to CASSQEFTGGYTGELFF.

At least ten counts were recorded for this clonotype. V and J are TRBV20-1 and TRBJ2-7; D is perhaps TRBD2 (6 bases). The CDR3 totals 14 residues. Germline assignment: CDR1 DFQATT and CDR2 SNEGSKA (reference sequence). V lost 4 bases, J lost 9 bases, and 22 bases lay in between. The CDR3 DNA follows: TGCAGTGCTACGGACGGGGGAGGCTTGATGGGGCAGTACTTC. Translating gives CSATDGGGLMGQYF.

This clonotype was recorded a few times. J is TRBJ1-1 and V is TRBV11-3; D may be TRBD1 (6 bases). The length of the CDR3 is 13 residues. With 6 bases removed from V and 4 bases from J, the gap between germline ends came to 12 bases. Per germline, CDR1 SGHNT and CDR2 YENEEA. The CDR3 sequence: CASSLTGTTEAFF. In DNA form, the CDR3 reads TGTGCCAGCAGTCTAACAGGGACCACTGAAGCTTTCTTT.

This clonotype has only a few counts. V gene TRBV20-1 combines with J gene TRBJ2-3; 8 positions match TRBD2. Per the germline V gene, CDR1 is DFQATT and CDR2 is SNEGSKA (reference sequence). The CDR3 spans 15 residues. Trimming removed 5 bases from V and 6 bases from J; junction bases left unmatched: 13. The CDR3 loop reads CSAPVPSGGVDTQYF. DNA for the CDR3: TGCAGTGCTCCTGTTCCCAGCGGGGGTGTGGATACGCAGTATTTT.

In its sample, this clonotype was seen a few times. The V call is TRBV7-2, the J call TRBJ2-5; 7 bases match TRBD2. V shed 5 bases, J shed 2 bases, and the junction held 8 bases outside the gene matches. The germline V gene encodes CDR1 SGHTA and CDR2 FQGNSA. The CDR3 loop spans 15 amino acids. CDR3 protein: CASSALLAAQETQYF. The DNA for the CDR3 is TGTGCCAGCAGCGCCCTTCTAGCGGCACAAGAGACCCAGTACTTC.

This clonotype was counted a few times. CDR3 sequence: CASSLGLAGLDTQYF. The DNA for the CDR3 is TGCGCCAGCAGCTTAGGGCTAGCGGGGTTAGATACGCAGTATTTT. The chain recombines TRBV5-1 with TRBJ2-3; TRBD2 aligns across 9 bases. The CDR3 is 15 amino acids. V shed 2 bases, J shed 5 bases, and the junction held 6 bases outside the gene matches. Per germline, CDR1 SGHRS and CDR2 YFSETQ.

This clonotype was seen ten or more times. The CDR3 nucleotides read TGCAGCATCCGTGGAGACGAGAGCTCTGGAAACACCATATATTTT. Protein: CSIRGDESSGNTIYF. The rearrangement links TRBV29-1 to TRBJ1-3; D is unresolved. The CDR3 extends over 15 amino acids. The V end lost 8 bases, the J end lost 0 bases, and 17 bases lay between the germline ends. CDR1 SQVTM and CDR2 ANQGSEA come from the germline V gene. Combining the CDR3 with reference TRBV29-1 and TRBJ1-3 gives the whole variable domain SAVISQKPSRDICQRGTSLTIQCQVDSQVTMMFWYRQQPGQSLTLIATANQGSEATYESGFVIDKFPISRPNLTFSTLTVSNMSPEDSSIYLCSIRGDESSGNTIYFGEGSWLTVV.

CDR3 in amino acids: CASSAIVGETQYF. The CDR3 DNA sequence: TGTGCCAGCAGTGCAATAGTAGGAGAGACCCAGTACTTC. The genes are TRBV6-1 and TRBJ2-5, with D hard to call. Germline V CDR1 and CDR2: MNHNS, SASEGT. The CDR3 has 13 residues. V lost 4 bases, J lost 4 bases, and 10 bases lay in between.

In its sample, this clonotype was seen a few times. This rearrangement joins TRBV11-2 to TRBJ1-2; tentatively, D is TRBD1 (6 bases). From germline, CDR1 is SGHAT and CDR2 FQNNGV. The CDR3 runs to 12 residues. V shed 7 bases and J shed 14 bases, with 20 bases lying between them. CDR3 sequence reads: CASNPWGAALTF. The CDR3, as DNA: TGTGCCAGCAACCCTTGGGGGGCAGCCCTTACCTTC.

With respect to this clonotype: One end of the junction is discordant with germline, which a read error may explain. The CDR3 region has the DNA TGTGTCAGCTCACGACTAGCGGCAGGGCAGAATGAGCAGTTCTTC. Its translation is CVSSRLAAGQNEQFF. The V and J genes are TRBV18 and TRBJ2-1; 9 bases match TRBD2. Germline V gene lookup returns CDR1 KGHSH and CDR2 LQKENI. The CDR3 has 15 residues.